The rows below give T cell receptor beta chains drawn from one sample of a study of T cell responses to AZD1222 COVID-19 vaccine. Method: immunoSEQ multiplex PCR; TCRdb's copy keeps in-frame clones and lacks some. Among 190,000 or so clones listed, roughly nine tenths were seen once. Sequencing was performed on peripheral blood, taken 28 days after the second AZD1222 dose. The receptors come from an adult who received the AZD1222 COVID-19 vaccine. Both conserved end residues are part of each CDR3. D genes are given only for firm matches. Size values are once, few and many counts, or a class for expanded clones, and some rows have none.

CDR3 protein: CASSQRSSVSGRGNYNEQFF
CDR3 DNA: TGTGCCAGCAGCCAACGTTCTAGCGTTAGCGGCCGAGGAAATTACAATGAGCAGTTCTTC
V gene: TRBV3-1/TRBV3-2
J gene: TRBJ2-1
clone size: once
D gene: -

CDR3 protein: CASSLGGTSTNEKLFF
CDR3 DNA: TGCGCCAGCAGCTTGGGAGGGACGTCAACTAATGAAAAACTGTTTTTT
V gene: TRBV5-1
J gene: TRBJ1-4
clone size: -
D gene: -

CDR3 protein: CAPRPRGGVFNEKLFF
CDR3 DNA: TGTGCCCCCCGACCGCGTGGGGGCGTCTTTAATGAAAAACTGTTTTTT
V gene: TRBV30
J gene: TRBJ1-4
clone size: -
D gene: -

CDR3 protein: CAWSTGISYEQYF
CDR3 DNA: TGTGCCTGGAGTACCGGAATCTCCTACGAGCAGTACTTC
V gene: TRBV30
J gene: TRBJ2-7
clone size: -
D gene: -

CDR3 protein: CASSPSGGNTGELFF
CDR3 DNA: TGCGCCAGCAGCCCCTCAGGGGGGAACACCGGGGAGCTGTTTTTT
V gene: TRBV4-3
J gene: TRBJ2-2
clone size: -
D gene: TRBD1

CDR3 protein: CASSYRVQAIPEAFF
CDR3 DNA: TGTGCCAGCAGTTACAGGGTGCAGGCCATCCCTGAAGCTTTCTTT
V gene: TRBV6-2/TRBV6-3
J gene: TRBJ1-1
clone size: -
D gene: -

CDR3 protein: CASRGRLEKLFF
CDR3 DNA: TGTGCCAGCAGGGGGCGTTTGGAAAAACTGTTTTTT
V gene: TRBV4-2
J gene: TRBJ1-4
clone size: -
D gene: -

CDR3 protein: CASSGLAGGMEHPGELFF
CDR3 DNA: TGCGCCAGCAGTGGACTAGCGGGAGGGATGGAACACCCCGGGGAGCTGTTTTTT
V gene: TRBV10-1
J gene: TRBJ2-2
clone size: -
D gene: TRBD2

CDR3 protein: CSVAKRLAEPYEQYF
CDR3 DNA: TGCAGCGTTGCTAAGCGACTAGCGGAACCCTACGAGCAGTACTTC
V gene: TRBV29-1
J gene: TRBJ2-7
clone size: -
D gene: TRBD2

CDR3 protein: CASSFGPQTGETQYF
CDR3 DNA: TGTGCCAGCAGCTTCGGACCTCAAACGGGGGAGACCCAGTACTTC
V gene: TRBV5-4
J gene: TRBJ2-5
clone size: -
D gene: -

CDR3 protein: CASSLQGTNTGELFF
CDR3 DNA: TGTGCCAGCAGCTTGCAGGGTACGAACACCGGGGAGCTGTTTTTT
V gene: TRBV5-4
J gene: TRBJ2-2
clone size: -
D gene: -

CDR3 protein: CASSSGAGNSPLHF
CDR3 DNA: TGTGCCAGCAGCTCTGGGGCTGGGAATTCACCCCTCCACTTT
V gene: TRBV11-3
J gene: TRBJ1-6
clone size: -
D gene: -

CDR3 protein: CASSIRLAGSPYEQYF
CDR3 DNA: TGTGCCAGCAGCATCCGACTAGCGGGGAGTCCCTACGAGCAGTACTTC
V gene: TRBV11-3
J gene: TRBJ2-7
clone size: -
D gene: TRBD2

CDR3 protein: CASSLSQGAVQPQHF
CDR3 DNA: TGTGCCAGCAGTTTGTCTCAGGGGGCGGTCCAGCCCCAGCATTTT
V gene: TRBV28
J gene: TRBJ1-5
clone size: -
D gene: TRBD1

CDR3 protein: CASSTSTGKPSPLHF
CDR3 DNA: TGTGCCAGCAGCACCTCAACAGGGAAGCCTTCACCCCTCCACTTT
V gene: TRBV11-1
J gene: TRBJ1-6
clone size: once
D gene: -

CDR3 protein: CASVTAERECSYEQYF
CDR3 DNA: TGTGCCAGCGTCACAGCCGAGCGGGAGTGCTCCTACGAGCAGTACTTC
V gene: TRBV21-1
J gene: TRBJ2-7
clone size: -
D gene: -

CDR3 protein: CASSYRDQLGELFF
CDR3 DNA: TGTGCCAGCAGTTACCGGGACCAGCTAGGGGAGCTGTTTTTT
V gene: TRBV6-5
J gene: TRBJ2-2
clone size: few
D gene: -

CDR3 protein: CAIRLINNSPLHF
CDR3 DNA: TGTGCCATCAGGCTGATTAATAATTCACCCCTCCACTTT
V gene: TRBV10-3
J gene: TRBJ1-6
clone size: -
D gene: -

CDR3 protein: CASSFLLTGELFF
CDR3 DNA: TGCGCCAGCAGCTTTCTACTCACCGGGGAGCTGTTTTTT
V gene: TRBV5-1
J gene: TRBJ2-2
clone size: -
D gene: -

CDR3 protein: CASSARHGNEKLFF
CDR3 DNA: TGTGCCAGCAGCGCCCGACACGGTAATGAAAAACTGTTTTTT
V gene: TRBV2
J gene: TRBJ1-4
clone size: -
D gene: -

CDR3 protein: CASSDSFSYNEQFF
CDR3 DNA: TGTGCCAGCAGCGACAGTTTCTCCTACAATGAGCAGTTCTTC
V gene: TRBV9
J gene: TRBJ2-1
clone size: -
D gene: -

CDR3 protein: CASSPGQGHEKLFF
CDR3 DNA: TGTGCCAGCAGCCCGGGACAGGGACATGAAAAACTGTTTTTT
V gene: TRBV11-2
J gene: TRBJ1-4
clone size: -
D gene: TRBD1

CDR3 protein: CASRGLRREGNEQFF
CDR3 DNA: TGTGCCAGCAGAGGACTGCGGCGGGAGGGGAATGAGCAGTTCTTC
V gene: TRBV11-2
J gene: TRBJ2-1
clone size: few
D gene: TRBD2

CDR3 protein: CASRLTSGRAPYEQYF
CDR3 DNA: TGTGCCAGCCGCCTCACTAGCGGGAGGGCCCCCTACGAGCAGTACTTC
V gene: TRBV7-2
J gene: TRBJ2-7
clone size: -
D gene: TRBD2

CDR3 protein: CARSGLAGYTDTQYF
CDR3 DNA: TGTGCCAGAAGCGGACTAGCGGGGTACACAGATACGCAGTATTTT
V gene: TRBV5-3
J gene: TRBJ2-3
clone size: -
D gene: TRBD2

CDR3 protein: CASSLPGGEQYF
CDR3 DNA: TGTGCCAGCAGCTTACCGGGGGGCGAGCAGTACTTC
V gene: TRBV7-3
J gene: TRBJ2-7
clone size: -
D gene: TRBD2

CDR3 protein: CATSRDPLGANVLTF
CDR3 DNA: TGTGCCACCAGCAGAGATCCCCTCGGGGCCAACGTCCTGACTTTC
V gene: TRBV15
J gene: TRBJ2-6
clone size: -
D gene: -

CDR3 protein: CASTPDRAGNTIYF
CDR3 DNA: TGTGCCAGTACCCCGGACAGGGCTGGAAACACCATATATTTT
V gene: TRBV19
J gene: TRBJ1-3
clone size: -
D gene: TRBD1

CDR3 protein: CASSQERQTVYGYTF
CDR3 DNA: TGCGCCAGCAGCCAAGAACGGCAGACTGTCTATGGCTACACCTTC
V gene: TRBV4-1
J gene: TRBJ1-2
clone size: -
D gene: -

CDR3 protein: CASKVGGSSTGELFF
CDR3 DNA: TGTGCCAGCAAAGTCGGGGGGAGCAGCACCGGGGAGCTGTTTTTT
V gene: TRBV5-5
J gene: TRBJ2-2
clone size: -
D gene: TRBD2

CDR3 protein: CASSQAGTPDLHF
CDR3 DNA: TGTGCCAGCAGCCAAGCGGGGACCCCTGATCTCCACTTT
V gene: TRBV3-1/TRBV3-2
J gene: TRBJ1-6
clone size: once
D gene: -

CDR3 protein: CASSLVSSGNTIYF
CDR3 DNA: TGTGCCAGCAGCTTAGTAAGCTCTGGAAACACCATATATTTT
V gene: TRBV7-2
J gene: TRBJ1-3
clone size: -
D gene: -

CDR3 protein: CAWSTRAAPAYF
CDR3 DNA: TGTGCCTGGAGTACCCGGGCTGCCCCCGCGTATTTT
V gene: TRBV30
J gene: TRBJ2-3
clone size: -
D gene: -

CDR3 protein: CASSRGPPAFGYTF
CDR3 DNA: TGTGCCAGCAGCCGGGGCCCCCCTGCATTTGGCTACACCTTC
V gene: TRBV5-5
J gene: TRBJ1-2
clone size: -
D gene: -

CDR3 protein: CASSSLSGKWSEQYF
CDR3 DNA: TGTGCCAGCAGTTCTCTAAGCGGGAAGTGGTCCGAGCAGTACTTC
V gene: TRBV28
J gene: TRBJ2-7
clone size: few
D gene: TRBD2

CDR3 protein: CASSSAKTGELFF
CDR3 DNA: TGTGCCAGCAGCAGCGCTAAGACCGGGGAGCTGTTTTTT
V gene: TRBV3-1/TRBV3-2
J gene: TRBJ2-2
clone size: -
D gene: -

CDR3 protein: CASSGDRVGGYTF
CDR3 DNA: TGCGCCAGCAGTGGGGACAGGGTCGGCGGCTACACCTTC
V gene: TRBV10-1
J gene: TRBJ1-2
clone size: -
D gene: TRBD1

CDR3 protein: CASSLGNGIMNTEAFF
CDR3 DNA: TGTGCCAGCAGTTTAGGGAACGGGATAATGAACACTGAAGCTTTCTTT
V gene: TRBV28
J gene: TRBJ1-1
clone size: -
D gene: -

CDR3 protein: CATAGLAEGWGQETQYF
CDR3 DNA: TGTGCCACTGCCGGACTAGCGGAGGGGTGGGGTCAAGAGACCCAGTACTTC
V gene: TRBV10-3
J gene: TRBJ2-5
clone size: -
D gene: TRBD2

CDR3 protein: CASSRYLAQRGETQYF
CDR3 DNA: TGTGCCAGCTCACGGTACCTAGCCCAGCGGGGAGAGACCCAGTACTTC
V gene: TRBV18
J gene: TRBJ2-5
clone size: -
D gene: TRBD2